The rows below give T cell receptor beta chains drawn from one sample of a study of blood T cell repertoires in COVID-19. The method was immunoSEQ multiplex PCR; TCRdb's version includes in-frame clones alone and lacks a portion of them. The sample lists about 81,000 clones; roughly 88% were seen once. The material sequenced was peripheral blood. The receptor source for this set is a woman at least 80 years old with acute or convalescent COVID-19. The CDR3 runs from the conserved cysteine through the conserved F or W.

J gene: TRBJ1-6
V gene: TRBV30
CDR3 protein: CAWSKGAHYNSPLHF

J gene: TRBJ2-3
V gene: TRBV7-2
CDR3 protein: CASSLRGHPSSTDTQYF

J gene: TRBJ2-1
V gene: TRBV30
CDR3 protein: CAWSRLARNNEQFF

J gene: TRBJ2-3
V gene: TRBV5-1
CDR3 protein: CASSLPGVGDTDTQYF

J gene: TRBJ1-1
V gene: TRBV5-4
CDR3 protein: CASSPGGGNTEAFF

J gene: TRBJ2-7
V gene: TRBV27
CDR3 protein: CASSLSGGRGTSSYEQYF

J gene: TRBJ2-3
V gene: TRBV6-5
CDR3 protein: CASRIGQLDTQYF

J gene: TRBJ2-7
V gene: TRBV29-1
CDR3 protein: CSASFQGLAGAYEQYF

J gene: TRBJ2-5
V gene: TRBV2
CDR3 protein: CASSEFGEETQYF

J gene: TRBJ2-7
V gene: TRBV3-1/TRBV3-2
CDR3 protein: CASSRRQAPYEQYF

J gene: TRBJ1-1
V gene: TRBV7-2
CDR3 protein: CASSFTDRKGTEAFF

J gene: TRBJ1-1
V gene: TRBV20-1
CDR3 protein: CSASGQGAQGTEAFF

J gene: TRBJ1-5
V gene: TRBV19
CDR3 protein: CASSIQGSGYQPQHF

J gene: TRBJ2-1
V gene: TRBV5-1
CDR3 protein: CASSLGVSGRREGFF

J gene: TRBJ1-2
V gene: TRBV5-4
CDR3 protein: CASSSGTAFGYGYTF

J gene: TRBJ1-2
V gene: TRBV3-1/TRBV3-2
CDR3 protein: CASSQGRGWDYTF

J gene: TRBJ2-4
V gene: TRBV7-7
CDR3 protein: CASSPRQGATQYF

J gene: TRBJ2-1
V gene: TRBV5-1
CDR3 protein: CASSLSGGEQFF

J gene: TRBJ1-2
V gene: TRBV30
CDR3 protein: CAWSWAGGADGYTF

J gene: TRBJ2-7
V gene: TRBV6-6
CDR3 protein: CASTAGRFYEQYF

J gene: TRBJ1-1
V gene: TRBV19
CDR3 protein: CASSIDSRNTEAFF

J gene: TRBJ1-1
V gene: TRBV3-1/TRBV3-2
CDR3 protein: CASSPMSRPSTRTEAFF

J gene: TRBJ1-1
V gene: TRBV3-1/TRBV3-2
CDR3 protein: CASSQRGGEAFF

J gene: TRBJ1-1
V gene: TRBV9
CDR3 protein: CASSVGSDTEAFF

J gene: TRBJ2-1
V gene: TRBV7-2
CDR3 protein: CASSLVPAGVKYNEQFF

J gene: TRBJ2-7
V gene: TRBV7-9
CDR3 protein: CASSPRDYPYEQYF

J gene: TRBJ2-3
V gene: TRBV10-3
CDR3 protein: CATRGTSTTDTQYF

J gene: TRBJ2-2
V gene: TRBV7-6
CDR3 protein: CASGTSVSGELFF

J gene: TRBJ2-2
V gene: TRBV3-1/TRBV3-2
CDR3 protein: CASSPGTSGSVTYTGELFF

J gene: TRBJ1-1
V gene: TRBV29-1
CDR3 protein: CSAVWGRGVSVEAFF

J gene: TRBJ2-3
V gene: TRBV19
CDR3 protein: CASSIGDRVPRSTDTQYF

J gene: TRBJ2-5
V gene: TRBV11-2
CDR3 protein: CASSSSGLLAEVSQETQYF

J gene: TRBJ1-5
V gene: TRBV18
CDR3 protein: CASSLGRGQNQPQHF

J gene: TRBJ1-5
V gene: TRBV9
CDR3 protein: CASSETGSRNQPQHF

J gene: TRBJ2-3
V gene: TRBV5-1
CDR3 protein: CASSATGGYTDTQYF

J gene: TRBJ2-3
V gene: TRBV7-2
CDR3 protein: CASSWPIGGSTDTQYF

J gene: TRBJ2-3
V gene: TRBV2
CDR3 protein: CASRHGLGAGTDTQYF

J gene: TRBJ2-1
V gene: TRBV7-6
CDR3 protein: CASSLAPGSVGEQFF

J gene: TRBJ2-5
V gene: TRBV10-3
CDR3 protein: CATQTGTGQETQYF

J gene: TRBJ2-7
V gene: TRBV5-1
CDR3 protein: CASSLDPMDEQYF

J gene: TRBJ2-7
V gene: TRBV6-1
CDR3 protein: CASSEHAPAALATVRGYEQYF

J gene: TRBJ1-2
V gene: TRBV4-1
CDR3 protein: CASSQDPVANYGYTF

J gene: TRBJ1-5
V gene: TRBV19
CDR3 protein: CASSETKNSNQPQHF

J gene: TRBJ2-1
V gene: TRBV20-1
CDR3 protein: CSASSGSKTNEQFF

J gene: TRBJ1-4
V gene: TRBV7-9
CDR3 protein: CALQGVALEKLFF

J gene: TRBJ2-7
V gene: TRBV5-8
CDR3 protein: CASSLEQGPPYEQYF

J gene: TRBJ1-1
V gene: TRBV19
CDR3 protein: CASNRDSYTEAFF